This is a list of T cell receptor beta chains from one sample in a study of T cells in Graves' hyperthyroidism and ophthalmopathy. TCRdb re-derived calls from the multiplex PCR reads in MiXCR, one entry per CDR3 protein. Of 640,000 or so distinct CDR3 sequences listed, 12% to 15% are singletons. Sequenced material: blood. The receptors were gathered from a young woman with Graves' ophthalmopathy. CDR3s leave out the opening cysteine and the closing phenylalanine or tryptophan.

v_call,j_call,cdr3_aa
TRBV5-6,TRBJ2-5,ASSPYRKETQY
TRBV28,TRBJ2-7,ASSVAPLSYEQY
TRBV10-1,TRBJ2-4,ASSESVVRASGAKNIQY
TRBV6-1,TRBJ1-2,ASSQSNDKGVLYGYT
TRBV27,TRBJ1-6,ATQPGGADSPLH
TRBV6-5,TRBJ2-5,ASSYLGSGETQY
TRBV9,TRBJ1-2,ASSDFSRYT
TRBV28,TRBJ2-1,ASSLGRFRRDDGYNEQF
TRBV30,TRBJ1-6,AWTYRGDSPLH
TRBV27,TRBJ1-5,ASILRGRYSGNQPQH
TRBV5-6,TRBJ1-5,ASSFTGLSNQPQH
TRBV6-2/TRBV6-3,TRBJ1-1,ASSSKRTEAF
TRBV28,TRBJ1-1,ASSFGTVNTEAF
TRBV28,TRBJ2-5,ASSFRVGGSGEETQY
TRBV12-3/TRBV12-4,TRBJ2-3,ASSPGTSGRDTDTQY
TRBV10-3,TRBJ2-7,AISDSKGSYEQY
TRBV11-3,TRBJ1-2,ASSLISEYGYT
TRBV20-1,TRBJ1-1,SAKGTGAGDTEAF
TRBV29-1,TRBJ2-7,SVVRPILAGNYEQY
TRBV20-1,TRBJ1-4,SARDPQGDGEKLF
TRBV27,TRBJ2-7,ASSLSGTSRTYEQY
TRBV24-1,TRBJ1-2,AASDQGNYGYT
TRBV7-2,TRBJ2-1,ASSLHTGGVVYNEQF
TRBV15,TRBJ2-6,VTSRGRGSGANVLT
TRBV27,TRBJ1-1,ASRININTEAF
TRBV7-2,TRBJ1-4,ASSKDGLNEKLF
TRBV5-5,TRBJ1-6,ASSLNRSTVYNSPLH
TRBV6-1,TRBJ1-4,ASSEGTTNEKLF
TRBV4-1,TRBJ1-4,ASSERDGGREKLF
TRBV12-5,TRBJ2-5,ASGTTGVPETQY
TRBV7-2,TRBJ2-7,ASSLGPLTREQY
TRBV28,TRBJ2-3,ASSSEPTSGSTDTQY
TRBV24-1,TRBJ1-5,ATSDAREGSQPQH
TRBV6-2/TRBV6-3,TRBJ2-1,ASTRTSGNGLSYNEQF
TRBV12-3/TRBV12-4,TRBJ1-4,ASSLGPGGEKLF
TRBV24-1,TRBJ2-3,ATSDPFPDRLPTDTQY
TRBV7-2,TRBJ1-2,ASSLVRPLDGYT
TRBV19,TRBJ2-2,ASSTLPAEELF
TRBV2,TRBJ2-3,ASRAGTGTDTQY
TRBV20-1,TRBJ2-3,SARGGTTDTQY
TRBV5-5,TRBJ2-3,ASSLMGGNTDTQY
TRBV6-2/TRBV6-3,TRBJ2-1,ASSSPGLVNEQF
TRBV20-1,TRBJ2-1,SARVRSSYNEQF
TRBV5-5,TRBJ2-5,ASSLLTSVETQY
TRBV7-2,TRBJ2-6,ASSLRVRGPPD